The 29 T cell receptor beta chains below were found in one sample sequenced in a study of CD8+CD57+ T cells in acquired aplastic anemia (dated by TCRdb to the late 2010s). Sequencing relied on an Illumina HiSeq 2000. TCR beta VDJ combination and CDR3 sequence profiling used genomic DNA as the template. TCRdb applied fastp at Q25 and MiXCR to the public reads, then kept only in-frame beta chains. CDR3 protein duplicates are merged, each entry listing the most common genes and DNA. Within this sample are 220,000 or so distinct CDR3 sequences, with approximately 60% of them counted one time only. Around 60% of the sample is held by the ten biggest clonotypes. Expansion of CD8+CD57+ cells had been shown by flow cytometry in the patients chosen for sequencing. Sequenced: sorted CD4+, CD8+, or CD8+CD57+ T cells (not recorded which) from PBMCs. The source of these receptors is a human donor with aplastic anemia.

The rearrangement uses TRBV7-3 and TRBJ2-1; 8 bases fit TRBD1. The germline CDR1 and CDR2 sequences are SGHTA and FQGTGA. The CDR3 loop spans 16 amino acids. V was clipped by 9 bases and J by 3 bases; unmatched bases: 13. This CDR3 reads CASRVGPGGYYNEQFF. The CDR3, as DNA: TGTGCCAGTAGGGTCGGACCAGGGGGCTACTACAATGAGCAGTTCTTC.

This clonotype has a handful of counts. The chain is built from TRBV7-9 and TRBJ1-6, with D hard to call. The CDR3 loop spans 12 amino acids. CDR1 and CDR2 (germline): SEHNR, FQNEAQ (reference sequence). Trimming shortened V by 4 bases and J by 7 bases, and 5 bases separated the two germline ends. DNA for the CDR3: TGTGCCAGCAGCTCCGGAAATTCACCCCTCCACTTT. As protein: CASSSGNSPLHF.

The chain is built from TRBV19 and TRBJ1-1, with D unresolved. With 2 bases removed from V and 4 bases from J, the gap between germline ends came to 5 bases. The CDR3 runs 12 residues. CDR1 and CDR2 (germline): LNHDA, SQIVND (reference sequence). CDR3 residues: CASSISFTEAFF. CDR3 DNA sequence: TGTGCCAGTAGTATAAGTTTCACTGAAGCTTTCTTT.

The sample holds one count of this clonotype. This chain joins TRBV15 and TRBJ1-5; D ambiguous. The CDR3 is 14 residues long. From germline, CDR1 is LNHNV and CDR2 YYDKDF (reference sequence). V was cut by 0 bases and J by 0 bases, with 3 bases left in between. The CDR3 loop is CATSRDGSNQPQHF. The CDR3 DNA reads as TGTGCCACCAGCAGAGATGGTAGCAATCAGCCCCAGCATTTT. The full variable domain, its missing parts supplied by reference TRBV15 and TRBJ1-5, is DAMVIQNPRYQVTQFGKPVTLSCSQTLNHNVMYWYQQKSSQAPKLLFHYYDKDFNNEADTPDNFQSRRPNTSFCFLDIRSPGLGDTAMYLCATSRDGSNQPQHFGDGTRLSIL.

This clonotype has just a few counts. It may be a read error: a sequence one base away is much more abundant. The chain carries TRBV19 and TRBJ2-1, with D unclear. CDR1 and CDR2 from the germline V gene are LNHDA and SQIVND (reference sequence). This CDR3 spans 16 amino acids. The CDR3: CASSSRRLSSYDEQFF. CDR3 nucleotide sequence: TGTGCCAGTAGTTCCCGGCGATTGAGCTCCTACGATGAGCAGTTCTTC.

To note about this clonotype: A much larger clone sits a single nucleotide away, making a read error possible. V gene TRBV3-1 combines with J gene TRBJ1-1; D is uncertain. The CDR3 covers 13 residues. V was cut by 8 bases and J by 4 bases, with 14 bases left in between. CDR1 is LGHDT and CDR2 is YNNKEL in the germline V gene (reference sequence). CDR3 amino acids: CASQRTESTEAFF. The CDR3 DNA is TGTGCCAGCCAACGGACGGAGAGCACTGAAGCTTTCTTT.

This chain links TRBV29-1 with TRBJ2-3; D perhaps matches TRBD2 (6 bases). The CDR3 has 19 residues. V lost 1 base and J 0 bases, leaving 23 bases between the germline ends. The germline V gene has CDR1 SQVTM and CDR2 ANQGSEA. This CDR3 reads CSVEAWSTSSGTSTDTQYF. CDR3 DNA sequence: TGCAGCGTTGAAGCCTGGAGCACAAGTAGCGGAACTAGCACAGATACGCAGTATTTT.

The rearrangement uses TRBV7-8 and TRBJ1-6, with 9 positions matching TRBD1. The V and J ends lost 3 bases and 9 bases, in that order; junction bases with no gene match: 3. The germline gives CDR1 SGHVS, CDR2 FQNEAQ. This CDR3 is 14 amino acids long. The CDR3 DNA reads as TGTGCCAGCAGCTTGACAGGGGGTGGTTCACCCCTCCACTTT. The encoded protein is CASSLTGGGSPLHF. The full variable domain, in which reference TRBV7-8 and TRBJ1-6 provide the parts outside the CDR3, is GAGVSQSPRYKVAKRGQDVALRCDPISGHVSLFWYQQALGQGPEFLTYFQNEAQLDKSGLPSDRFFAERPEGSVSTLKIQRTQQEDSAVYLCASSLTGGGSPLHFGNGTRLTVT.

This clonotype has only a few counts. The rearrangement uses TRBV7-2 and TRBJ1-5; D unresolved. CDR1 SGHTA and CDR2 FQGNSA come from the germline V gene. V was clipped by 1 base and J by 0 bases, with 7 bases between them. CDR3 length: 15 residues. The CDR3 region has the DNA TGTGCCAGCAGCTTAGGACCAGGTAGCAATCAGCCCCAGCATTTT. It codes for CASSLGPGSNQPQHF. The complete variable domain, with remaining parts taken from reference TRBV7-2 and TRBJ1-5, reads GAGVSQSPSNKVTEKGKDVELRCDPISGHTALYWYRQSLGQGLEFLIYFQGNSAPDKSGLPSDRFSAERTGGSVSTLTIQRTQQEDSAVYLCASSLGPGSNQPQHFGDGTRLSIL.

Only one count was recorded for this clonotype. A read error may produce the germline difference seen at one junction end. The CDR3 reads CASSLESRYRGSEQFF. The CDR3 DNA follows: TGTGCCAGCAGCCTTGAATCGAGATATAGGGGGAGTGAGCAGTTCTTC. This sequence joins TRBV5-1 and TRBJ2-1, with D perhaps matching TRBD1 (6 bases). The germline gives CDR1 SGHRS, CDR2 YFSETQ. The CDR3 loop spans 16 amino acids.

The chain is built from TRBV29-1 and TRBJ1-1; no clear D. CDR1 and CDR2 from the germline V gene are SQVTM and ANQGSEA. The CDR3 runs 14 residues. V was shortened by 3 bases and J by 4 bases, with 15 bases between the two germline ends. CDR3 region: CSVDSGPSPTEAFF. The CDR3 DNA reads as TGCAGCGTTGATAGTGGCCCCTCGCCCACTGAAGCTTTCTTT.

The V call is TRBV9, the J call TRBJ2-5, with no clear D. The CDR3 contains 13 residues. Germline CDR1 is SGDLS and CDR2 is YYNGEE. Trimming stripped 4 bases from V and 2 bases from J, with 9 bases between. DNA of the CDR3: TGTGCCAGCAGCCACACTCTACAAGAGACCCAGTACTTC. As protein: CASSHTLQETQYF.

This clonotype was observed at least ten times. The genes are TRBV10-3 and TRBJ2-7, with 11 bases that match TRBD1. CDR1 and CDR2 from the germline V gene are ENHRY and SYGVKD. The length of the CDR3 is 12 residues. Germline trimming cut 8 bases from V and 7 bases from J; bases unmatched to any gene: 4. CDR3: CAIGQGAREQYF. CDR3 nucleotide sequence: TGTGCCATCGGACAGGGGGCGCGGGAGCAGTACTTC.

The chain carries TRBV3-1 and TRBJ2-7; TRBD2 is a possible D gene (5 bases). In germline, CDR1 is LGHDT, CDR2 YNNKEL (reference sequence). The CDR3 spans 14 residues. Trimming left V 0 bases short and J 3 bases short, with 9 bases between. The CDR3 bases are TGTGCCAGCAGCCAAGATTTGGGGAGCTACGAGCAGTACTTC. As protein: CASSQDLGSYEQYF.

The chain combines TRBV25-1 with TRBJ2-3, with 7 bases fitting TRBD2. The trim removed 1 base at V and 2 bases at J, leaving 6 bases unmatched. In germline, CDR1 is MGHDK, CDR2 SYGVNS. The CDR3 runs 16 residues. In DNA form, the CDR3 reads TGTGCCAGCAGTGAATTGCGGCGGGAGAACACAGATACGCAGTATTTT. Amino acid sequence: CASSELRRENTDTQYF.

This clonotype has only a few counts. V usage is TRBV2 and J usage is TRBJ1-2; TRBD1 matches at 10 bases. Germline trimming cut 5 bases from V and 6 bases from J; bases unmatched to any gene: 12. The germline V gene has CDR1 SNHLY and CDR2 FYNNEI. This CDR3 is built from 16 residues. The CDR3 sequence is CASSSMTGGAGNGYTF. DNA for the CDR3: TGTGCCAGCAGTTCTATGACAGGGGGCGCAGGAAATGGCTACACCTTC. Using reference TRBV2 and TRBJ1-2 for the parts outside the CDR3, the full variable domain is EPEVTQTPSHQVTQMGQEVILRCVPISNHLYFYWYRQILGQKVEFLVSFYNNEISEKSEIFDDQFSVERPDGSNFTLKIRSTKLEDSAMYFCASSSMTGGAGNGYTFGSGTRLTVV.

This chain connects TRBV5-1 to TRBJ2-5; 8 nucleotides align to TRBD1. The CDR3 contains 16 residues. The V and J ends lost 4 bases and 2 bases, in that order; junction bases with no gene match: 10. Germline V CDR1 and CDR2: SGHRS, YFSETQ. The CDR3 spells CASSTRQQGGQETQYF. Here the CDR3 DNA reads TGCGCCAGCAGCACGAGGCAACAGGGGGGACAAGAGACCCAGTACTTC. Combining the CDR3 with reference TRBV5-1 and TRBJ2-5 gives the whole variable domain KAGVTQTPRYLIKTRGQQVTLSCSPISGHRSVSWYQQTPGQGLQFLFEYFSETQRNKGNFPGRFSGRQFSNSRSEMNVSTLELGDSALYLCASSTRQQGGQETQYFGPGTRLLVL.

A note on this clonotype: A much more abundant neighbour one base away suggests this may be a read error. The rearrangement links TRBV19 to TRBJ2-7; 12 bases line up with TRBD2. This CDR3 has 15 amino acids. The germline gives CDR1 LNHDA, CDR2 SQIVND (reference sequence). The V and J ends lost 5 bases and 4 bases, in that order; junction bases with no gene match: 6. For the CDR3, the DNA is TGTGCCAGTAGTTGGCCGACTAGCGGGGGTTACGAGCAGTACTTC. As protein: CASSWPTSGGYEQYF.

Ten or more counts support this clonotype. The chain couples TRBV2 to TRBJ2-3; unclear D gene. This CDR3 region has 15 residues. The germline V gene has CDR1 SNHLY and CDR2 FYNNEI. The ends were cut back, 6 bases at V and 0 bases at J, with 13 bases in the middle. The CDR3 spells CASRIQVGSTDTQYF. CDR3 bases: TGTGCCAGCAGGATTCAGGTGGGGAGCACAGATACGCAGTATTTT. The entire variable domain, with the rest obtained from reference TRBV2 and TRBJ2-3, is as follows: EPEVTQTPSHQVTQMGQEVILRCVPISNHLYFYWYRQILGQKVEFLVSFYNNEISEKSEIFDDQFSVERPDGSNFTLKIRSTKLEDSAMYFCASRIQVGSTDTQYFGPGTRLTVL.

As DNA, the CDR3 is TGCAGTGCTAAAACCGGGACTAGCGGGGCCGTACAGTACTTC. This sequence encodes CSAKTGTSGAVQYF. V usage is TRBV20-1 and J usage is TRBJ2-7; 13 nucleotides line up with TRBD2. The CDR3 sequence is 14 residues long. Looked up from germline, CDR1 is DFQATT and CDR2 is SNEGSKA (reference sequence). Trimming removed 4 bases from V and 10 bases from J; junction bases left unmatched: 10.

The genes are TRBV10-3 and TRBJ1-1; D is perhaps TRBD1 (5 bases). Germline V CDR1 and CDR2: ENHRY, SYGVKD. The CDR3 is 11 residues long. V lost 4 bases to trimming and J lost 6 bases, with 6 bases between them. The CDR3 nucleotides read TGTGCCATCAGTGCAGGGTCTGAAGCTTTCTTT. Its protein is CAISAGSEAFF.

The chain joins TRBV5-1 to TRBJ2-3, with 8 bases aligning to TRBD2. The CDR3 consists of 16 residues. V was pared by 7 bases and J by 5 bases, with 15 bases of the junction left unmatched. In germline, CDR1 is SGHRS, CDR2 YFSETQ. In nucleotides, the CDR3 is TGCGCCAGCTCATCCCGCCCCGGGGGGGCGATAGATACGCAGTATTTT. Its translation is CASSSRPGGAIDTQYF.

This sequence joins TRBV24-1 and TRBJ2-3, with D perhaps assigned TRBD1 or TRBD2 (6 bases each). Trimming took off 7 bases at V and 3 bases at J, with 13 bases between the two ends. CDR1 and CDR2 from the germline V gene are KGHDR and SFDVKD. This CDR3 is built from 14 residues. CDR3 bases: TGTGCCACCAGACCCTCGGGGGCAACAGATACGCAGTATTTT. This sequence encodes CATRPSGATDTQYF.

A few counts support this clonotype. The gene calls are TRBV5-4 and TRBJ2-7; D unclear. Trimming left V 1 base short and J 5 bases short, with 13 bases between. Germline V lookup: CDR1 SGHNT, CDR2 YYREEE (reference sequence). The CDR3 has 14 amino acids. CDR3 amino acids: CASSLLDVGHEQYF. DNA of the CDR3: TGTGCCAGCAGCTTGTTGGACGTTGGCCACGAGCAGTACTTC.

The J gene is TRBJ1-6, the V gene TRBV4-1, with D uncertain. Per germline, CDR1 MGHRA and CDR2 YSYEKL. Trimming took 0 bases from V and 9 from J, leaving 3 bases between them. The CDR3 totals 12 residues. The CDR3 nucleotides are TGCGCCAGCAGCCAAGACTCTTCACCCCTCCACTTT. Translation gives CASSQDSSPLHF.

The chain has TRBV2 and TRBJ1-6; unclear D gene. The CDR3 has 14 residues. CDR1 is SNHLY, CDR2 FYNNEI, per germline. Trimming stripped 6 bases from V and 0 bases from J, with 6 bases between. The chain's CDR3 is CASRSSSYNSPLHF. The CDR3 DNA reads as TGTGCCAGCAGATCTAGCTCCTATAATTCACCCCTCCACTTT.

This clonotype showed up just once. V gene TRBV10-2 combines with J gene TRBJ2-1; 11 positions match TRBD2. Trimming removed 4 bases from V and 4 bases from J; junction bases left unmatched: 9. Germline CDR1 WSHSY, CDR2 SAAADI. The CDR3 length is 17 residues. The CDR3 nucleotides are TGCGCCAGCAGTGTCGACTCAGGACTAGCGGGTTACAATGAGCAGTTCTTC. Translating gives CASSVDSGLAGYNEQFF.

The gene calls are TRBV12-3 or TRBV12-4 and TRBJ2-5, with TRBD2 matching 7 bases. The CDR3 loop spans 14 amino acids. The J segment lost 5 bases and the V segment lost 7 bases, leaving 10 bases of the junction unmatched. CDR3 bases: TGTGCCAGCACCCCCACGGCGGGAGAGGAGACCCAGTACTTC. Amino acid sequence: CASTPTAGEETQYF.

The rearrangement joins TRBV14 to TRBJ1-3, with 7 bases matching TRBD1. The CDR3 has 13 amino acids. Germline assignment: CDR1 SGHDN and CDR2 FVKESK. With 6 bases clipped from V and 4 bases from J, the junction kept 3 bases outside the gene matches. CDR3: CASSRTGGNTIYF. CDR3 DNA sequence: TGTGCCAGCAGTCGGACAGGAGGAAACACCATATATTTT. The entire variable domain, with the rest obtained from reference TRBV14 and TRBJ1-3, is as follows: EAGVTQFPSHSVIEKGQTVTLRCDPISGHDNLYWYRRVMGKEIKFLLHFVKESKQDESGMPNNRFLAERTGGTYSTLKVQPAELEDSGVYFCASSRTGGNTIYFGEGSWLTVV.